These 4 T cell receptor beta chains came from one sample sequenced in a study of regulatory T cells in long-lasting Graves disease. HTBI primers from iRepertoire and Arm-PCR of CDR3 regions yielded the TCR beta libraries. TCRdb redid the calling of the multiplex PCR reads with MiXCR, one entry per CDR3 protein. Among a few hundred thousand distinct CDR3 sequences listed, about a quarter were seen once. Time point: persistent/refractory GD, antithyroid drugs over 5 years with positive TRAb. Following extraction of RNA from PBMCs, that RNA was used to make the TCR library. The material was peripheral blood mononuclear cells (PBMCs), obtained when the disease was refractory, from a patient treated with antithyroid drugs. These receptors were obtained from a female donor with Graves disease.

This clonotype was observed a handful of times. The chain has TRBV6-1 and TRBJ2-7; tentatively, D is TRBD1 or TRBD2 (6 bases each). Looked up from germline, CDR1 is MNHNS and CDR2 is SASEGT. The ends were cut back, 5 bases at V and 2 bases at J, with 16 bases in the middle. This CDR3 is 15 amino acids long. The DNA of the CDR3 is TGTGCCAGCAGTCCTCCCGGGGGCTGGGCCTACGAGCAGTACTTC. Protein sequence: CASSPPGGWAYEQYF.

A word on this clonotype: A junction boundary mismatches the germline segment, possibly from a read error. The rearrangement joins TRBV6-1 to TRBJ1-1, with D possibly TRBD1 on 5 matching bases. Germline CDR1 is MNHNS and CDR2 is SASEGT. The length of the CDR3 is 13 residues. The CDR3 DNA reads as TGTGCCAGCAGTCTTCAGGGTAGCACTGGAGCTTTCTTT. Protein: CASSLQGSTGAFF.

The chain has TRBV29-1 and TRBJ1-2, with no clear D. CDR3 length: 15 amino acids. Germline V gene sequence: CDR1 SQVTM, CDR2 ANQGSEA. The V gene lost 2 bases and the J gene lost 0 bases, with 13 bases spanning the gap. The CDR3 region has the DNA TGCAGCGTTGAATTGGGAGGGAACTCTAACTATGGCTACACCTTC. Its translation is CSVELGGNSNYGYTF. Complete variable domain (other parts from reference TRBV29-1 and TRBJ1-2): SAVISQKPSRDICQRGTSLTIQCQVDSQVTMMFWYRQQPGQSLTLIATANQGSEATYESGFVIDKFPISRPNLTFSTLTVSNMSPEDSSIYLCSVELGGNSNYGYTFGSGTRLTVV.

This clonotype was observed a handful of times. V gene TRBV3-1 combines with J gene TRBJ1-1, with D maybe TRBD1 (5 bases). Germline lookup yields CDR1 LGHDT and CDR2 YNNKEL (reference sequence). The CDR3 totals 15 residues. The V end was cut by 4 bases, the J end by 3 bases, with 15 bases between. CDR3 residues: CASSRGGAWDTEAFF. For the CDR3, the DNA is TGTGCCAGCAGCCGGGGTGGGGCGTGGGACACTGAAGCTTTCTTT.